The 5 T cell receptor beta chains listed next were all sequenced from one sample in a study of OX40 agonist ivuxolimab in advanced cancers. Preparation of the library involved the immunoSEQ multiplex PCR assay. This immuneACCESS table, as held by TCRdb, lists in-frame sequences with V and J called but not all clones. Of the missing ones, under half trace to an unresolved V gene in checked studies; the others have no known cause. This sample is represented by about 20,000 clones; 86% of them were singletons. Less than 20% of the sample is held by the ten biggest clonotypes. The material was CD4+ or CD8+ T cells sorted from blood, obtained in a trial of the OX40 agonist ivuxolimab. Every receptor here comes from an adult with an advanced solid tumor such as melanoma, head and neck, liver or kidney cancer.

This clone was seen a single time. The chain has TRBV5-5 and TRBJ2-7; TRBD2 matches at 8 bases. CDR3 length: 15 amino acids. The J segment lost 3 bases and the V segment lost 0 bases, leaving 5 bases of the junction unmatched. Germline CDR1 reads SGHKS; CDR2 reads YYEKEE (reference sequence). The CDR3 DNA reads TGTGCCAGCAGCTTGGAGCCGGGAGGGGTCTACGAGCAGTACTTC. Its protein product is CASSLEPGGVYEQYF.

Details on this clone: Other DNA sequences of this sample code for an identical CDR3. This sequence joins TRBV2 and TRBJ1-6; perhaps TRBD1 as D (6 bases). Germline V lookup: CDR1 SNHLY, CDR2 FYNNEI. V gave up 3 bases and J gave up 7 bases, with 22 bases separating them. CDR3 length: 18 residues. The CDR3 region is CASSEAEPGASYNSPLHF. CDR3 in DNA: TGTGCCAGCAGTGAGGCGGAACCAGGGGCCTCATACAATTCACCCCTCCACTTT.

The chain has TRBV7-3 and TRBJ2-3; D possibly matches TRBD1 or TRBD2 (5 bases each). The CDR3 contains 12 residues. The V and J ends lost 4 bases and 12 bases respectively, with 14 bases between them. The germline gives CDR1 SGHTA, CDR2 FQGTGA. CDR3 sequence reads: CASSSQRGGQYF. In DNA, the CDR3 is TGTGCCAGCAGCTCGCAGCGTGGGGGTCAGTATTTT.

This chain joins TRBV11-3 and TRBJ2-3; 8 bases are a match to TRBD1. With V trimmed by 6 bases and J by 4 bases, 6 bases remained unmatched. In germline, CDR1 is SGHNT, CDR2 YENEEA. CDR3 length: 14 amino acids. CDR3 protein: CASSSTGDADTQYF. CDR3 bases: TGTGCCAGCAGTTCGACAGGGGACGCAGATACGCAGTATTTT.

The chain couples TRBV19 to TRBJ1-5; D is perhaps TRBD1 (6 bases). The CDR3 extends over 16 amino acids. Germline CDR1 is LNHDA and CDR2 is SQIVND (reference sequence). V lost 6 bases to trimming and J lost 1 base, with 16 bases between them. CDR3 amino acids: CASRGTTTGSNQPQHF. As DNA, the CDR3 is TGTGCCAGTAGGGGAACTACAACAGGGAGCAATCAGCCCCAGCATTTT.